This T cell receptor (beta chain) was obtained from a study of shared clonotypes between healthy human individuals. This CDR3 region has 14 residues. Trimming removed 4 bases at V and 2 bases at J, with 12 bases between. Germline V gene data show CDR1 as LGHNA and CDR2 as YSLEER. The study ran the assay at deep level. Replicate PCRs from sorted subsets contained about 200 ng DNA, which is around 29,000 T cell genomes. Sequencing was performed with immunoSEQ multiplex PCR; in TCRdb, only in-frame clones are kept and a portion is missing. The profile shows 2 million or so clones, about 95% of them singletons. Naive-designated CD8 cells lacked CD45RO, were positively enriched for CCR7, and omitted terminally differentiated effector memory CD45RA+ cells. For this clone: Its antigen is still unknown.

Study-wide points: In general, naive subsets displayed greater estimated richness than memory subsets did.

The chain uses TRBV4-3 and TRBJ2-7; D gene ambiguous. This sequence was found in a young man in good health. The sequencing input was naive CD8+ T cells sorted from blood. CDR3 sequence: CASSPVGIPYEQYF. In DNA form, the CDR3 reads TGCGCCAGCAGCCCGGTCGGTATTCCCTACGAGCAGTACTTC.